This entry concerns a single TCR beta chain. The sample originates from a study of T cells in Graves' hyperthyroidism and ophthalmopathy. RNA transcripts gave rise to amplified TCR beta CDR3 regions. A first-round RT-PCR of the TCR CDR3 used the HTBI primer set. Each CDR3 protein is one row after TCRdb ran MiXCR on the multiplex PCR reads. The table lists about 350,000 distinct CDR3 sequences, over 15% of them singletons, with 15% to 17% in the top ten. The receptor's source is a woman between 40 and 55 years old with Graves' ophthalmopathy. Material: blood.

This CDR3 reads CASSFMTGAGNTIYF. CDR3 coding DNA: TGTGCCAGCAGTTTCATGACAGGGGCTGGAAACACCATATATTTT. This chain uses TRBV28 with TRBJ1-3; 8 bases line up with TRBD1. CDR1 and CDR2 from the germline V gene are MDHEN and SYDVKM. J was trimmed by 2 bases and V by 3 bases; bases with no gene match: 3. The CDR3 is 15 amino acids.